This TCR beta chain was captured in a study of technical replicates of blood from a handful of donors. Profiled with immunoSEQ multiplex PCR; TCRdb holds only in-frame clones, not every one. Among 87,000 or so clones listed, roughly 94% were seen once. Trimming left V 3 bases short and J 1 base short, with 7 bases between. Germline CDR1 LNHDA, CDR2 SQIVND (reference sequence). The CDR3 is 13 amino acids. This clonotype was sampled from a human donor in good health. The chain is built from TRBV19 and TRBJ2-7, with a weak D call TRBD1 (5 bases). The source material was T cells isolated from PBMCs. The CDR3 is CASSMGQSYEQYF. The CDR3, as DNA: TGTGCCAGTAGTATGGGGCAGTCCTACGAGCAGTACTTC. Full variable domain (missing parts from reference TRBV19 and TRBJ2-7): DGGITQSPKYLFRKEGQNVTLSCEQNLNHDAMYWYRQDPGQGLRLIYYSQIVNDFQKGDIAEGYSVSREKKESFPLTVTSAQKNPTAFYLCASSMGQSYEQYFGPGTRLTVT.